This T cell receptor (beta chain) was recovered during a study of cytomegalovirus exposure and HLA in healthy donors. Points from the study as a whole: In a later analysis, specific HLA alleles were associated with 15,000 to 20,000 TCR beta sequences at a 0.05 false discovery rate.

Per the germline V gene, CDR1 is SNHLY and CDR2 is FYNNEI. The V end was cut by 5 bases, the J end by 4 bases, with 20 bases between. This CDR3 comprises 16 residues. The PCR employed 60 Vbeta primers together with 13 Jbeta primers. This table comes from immunoSEQ multiplex PCR, and its TCRdb copy is limited to in-frame clones, with some not included. Of around 120,000 clones in the sample, 70% to 80% were seen once. This clone turned up a few times. Its antigen is not known. The receptor's source is a woman aged 40-49 years in good health and CMV-seropositive. The rearrangement uses TRBV2 and TRBJ2-5; D is possibly TRBD2 (7 bases). What was sequenced was PBMCs. Here the CDR3 DNA reads TGTGCCAGCAGTCCACCTCGGGGCGGGGGCGGAGAGACCCAGTACTTC. It codes for CASSPPRGGGGETQYF.